The 18 T cell receptor beta chains given below trace back to one sample, sequenced in a study of shared clonotypes between healthy human individuals. The data were produced by immunoSEQ multiplex PCR, yet TCRdb's version contains in-frame clones alone and is incomplete. The sample lists roughly 2,500,000 clones; 80% to 95% were seen once. Input material: naive CD4+ T cells from PBMCs. Subset described: CD45RA+ positively selected. These receptor sequences come from a man between 18 and 35 years old in good health. Some clones in this sample may be carry-over from other donors' samples.

The V gene is TRBV25-1, the J gene TRBJ2-3; a possible D gene is TRBD1 (5 bases). This CDR3 has 14 amino acids. Trimming cost V 5 bases and J 3 bases, with 12 bases left between them. From germline, CDR1 is MGHDK and CDR2 SYGVNS. CDR3 DNA sequence: TGTGCCAGCAGTTCTACTACAGGTACAGATACGCAGTATTTT. It encodes CASSSTTGTDTQYF.

As to this clone: This sample also contains other DNA sequences that code for the same CDR3. The chain uses TRBV4-2 and TRBJ1-1; D is perhaps TRBD1 (5 bases). CDR1 and CDR2 (germline): LGHNA, YNFKEQ. This CDR3 comprises 17 residues. Trimming took off 3 bases at V and 5 bases at J, with 22 bases between the two ends. CDR3 sequence: CASSQDRGLFLGTEAFF. In nucleotides, the CDR3 is TGTGCCAGCAGCCAGGATCGGGGCCTCTTTTTAGGAACTGAAGCTTTCTTT.

V is TRBV28 and J is TRBJ2-7; no clear D gene. This CDR3 is 14 amino acids long. Between the trimmed V and J ends, which lost 3 bases and 0 bases, there was a span of 9 bases. Germline CDR1 reads MDHEN; CDR2 reads SYDVKM. The CDR3 sequence is CASSLASHSYEQYF. The DNA for the CDR3 is TGTGCCAGCAGTTTGGCGAGTCACTCCTACGAGCAGTACTTC. Together with reference TRBV28 and TRBJ2-7, the CDR3 gives the full variable domain: DVKVTQSSRYLVKRTGEKVFLECVQDMDHENMFWYRQDPGLGLRLIYFSYDVKMKEKGDIPEGYSVSREKKERFSLILESASTNQTSMYLCASSLASHSYEQYFGPGTRLTVT.

The V call is TRBV10-3, the J call TRBJ2-3; 8 bases fit TRBD2. The CDR3 covers 18 residues. The trim removed 3 bases at V and 0 bases at J, leaving 11 bases unmatched. The germline CDR1 and CDR2 sequences are ENHRY and SYGVKD. CDR3 in amino acids: CAISDPTLAGGSTDTQYF. The CDR3 nucleotides are TGTGCCATCAGTGATCCAACTCTAGCGGGCGGAAGCACAGATACGCAGTATTTT.

This clone came up once. The gene calls are TRBV29-1 and TRBJ1-2; 8 nucleotides agree with TRBD1. The CDR3 loop spans 14 amino acids. The germline gives CDR1 SQVTM, CDR2 ANQGSEA. J lost 5 bases, V lost 0 bases, and 5 bases had no gene match. The chain's CDR3 is CSVEDRTGYYGYTF. CDR3 bases: TGCAGCGTTGAAGACCGGACAGGGTATTATGGCTACACCTTC.

The rearrangement uses TRBV6-6 and TRBJ2-1, with 11 bases fitting TRBD2. The CDR3 spans 16 residues. The junction had 6 bases not matched to a gene; V was cut back by 6 bases and J by 2 bases. Germline CDR1 and CDR2: MNHNY and SVGAGI (reference sequence). The CDR3 DNA follows: TGTGCCAGCAGATCGCTAGCGGGGGGAACCTACAATGAGCAGTTCTTC. This codes for CASRSLAGGTYNEQFF.

The chain has TRBV7-9 and TRBJ2-5, with a weak D call TRBD2 (5 bases). The CDR3 runs to 15 residues. Germline CDR1 is SEHNR and CDR2 is FQNEAQ (reference sequence). The V gene lost 5 bases and the J gene lost 6 bases, with 19 bases spanning the gap. Here the CDR3 reads CASSHDLSGLKTQYF. The CDR3, as DNA: TGTGCCAGCAGCCATGACTTGTCGGGGTTGAAGACCCAGTACTTC.

On this clone: The identical CDR3 is also encoded by other nucleotide sequences in the sample. The V gene is TRBV28, the J gene TRBJ1-2; 7 nucleotides line up with TRBD1. The CDR3 is made up of 13 amino acids. Per germline, CDR1 MDHEN and CDR2 SYDVKM. V trimming: 7 bases; J trimming: 5 bases; junction bases outside the gene matches: 7. CDR3 bases: TGTGCCAGCACCCAGGGGGGAGGGTATGGCTACACCTTC. This translates into CASTQGGGYGYTF.

The chain recombines TRBV6-1 with TRBJ2-2; 11 bases align to TRBD1. The CDR3 runs 14 residues. With 7 bases clipped from V and 7 bases from J, the junction kept 5 bases outside the gene matches. Germline CDR1 is MNHNS and CDR2 is SASEGT. The DNA of the CDR3 is TGTGCCAGCAAGGGACAGGGGGTCGGCGGGGAGCTGTTTTTT. Encoded protein: CASKGQGVGGELFF.

J is TRBJ2-1 and V is TRBV19; 7 positions agree with TRBD2. The J segment lost 5 bases and the V segment lost 2 bases, leaving 15 bases of the junction unmatched. There are 18 residues in the CDR3. Germline V lookup: CDR1 LNHDA, CDR2 SQIVND (reference sequence). The CDR3 sequence is CASSIRSGTTRSHNEQFF. Here the CDR3 DNA reads TGTGCCAGTAGTATACGAAGCGGGACTACCAGATCCCACAATGAGCAGTTCTTC.

This chain uses TRBV11-3 with TRBJ2-1; D is undetermined. With 3 bases removed from V and 5 bases from J, the gap between germline ends came to 11 bases. There are 14 residues in the CDR3. CDR1 is SGHNT, CDR2 YENEEA, per germline. For the CDR3, the DNA is TGTGCCAGCAGCTTTTTCCCGGCAGACAATGAGCAGTTCTTC. This gives the protein CASSFFPADNEQFF.

Comments on this clone: The identical CDR3 is also encoded by other nucleotide sequences in the sample. The rearrangement joins TRBV7-3 to TRBJ2-3; D unclear. Deletions cut 1 base from V and 4 bases from J, with 3 bases between. This CDR3 is 12 amino acids long. Germline values: CDR1 SGHTA, CDR2 FQGTGA. The CDR3 DNA reads as TGTGCCAGCAGCTTAAGGGCAGATACGCAGTATTTT. Amino acids: CASSLRADTQYF.

The chain carries TRBV30 and TRBJ1-2; tentative D call: TRBD1 (6 bases). Per the germline V gene, CDR1 is GTSNPN and CDR2 is SVGIG (reference sequence). The CDR3 contains 12 residues. The V end was cut by 3 bases, the J end by 4 bases, with 9 bases between. DNA for the CDR3: TGTGCCTGGAGCGGGGGGCCCTATGGCTACACCTTC. Protein sequence: CAWSGGPYGYTF.

V gene TRBV7-2 combines with J gene TRBJ2-1; 12 positions match TRBD1. The trim removed 5 bases at V and 7 bases at J, leaving 6 bases unmatched. The V gene's germline CDR1 is SGHTA and CDR2 FQGNSA. The CDR3 extends over 15 amino acids. CDR3 bases: TGTGCCAGCAGCCCGAGGGACAGGGGGCGAAATGAGCAGTTCTTC. Amino acid sequence: CASSPRDRGRNEQFF.

The rearrangement joins TRBV27 to TRBJ1-2; no firm D call. Germline V gives CDR1 MNHEY, CDR2 SMNVEV (reference sequence). V lost 6 bases and J lost 13, with 24 bases in between. The CDR3 has 14 amino acids. CDR3 in DNA: TGTGCCAGCAGCTCCCCGGGGTTTTCGGTTCCATCCACCTTC. It translates to CASSSPGFSVPSTF.

This chain links TRBV18 with TRBJ1-4; no firm D call. From germline, CDR1 is KGHSH and CDR2 LQKENI. The CDR3 extends over 14 amino acids. Trimming removed 4 bases at V and 4 bases at J, with 10 bases between. In DNA, the CDR3 is TGTGCCAGCTCACAGGGTAGCCTTAATGAAAAACTGTTTTTT. Its translation: CASSQGSLNEKLFF.

V is TRBV4-3 and J is TRBJ1-3; D gene unclear. Trimming left V 0 bases short and J 3 bases short, with 12 bases between. The CDR3 extends over 16 amino acids. Germline-derived CDR1 and CDR2 are LGHNA and YSLEER. The CDR3 region has the DNA TGCGCCAGCAGCCAAGATCTGGCAGCCGGTGGAAACACCATATATTTT. It encodes CASSQDLAAGGNTIYF.

The rearrangement joins TRBV7-2 to TRBJ2-7; TRBD1 aligns across 9 bases. The CDR3 has 15 residues. V shed 5 bases, J shed 4 bases, and the junction held 9 bases outside the gene matches. In germline, CDR1 is SGHTA, CDR2 FQGNSA. The CDR3 nucleotides are TGTGCCAGCAGCCAAATACAGGGGGCGGGGTACGAGCAGTACTTC. Its translation is CASSQIQGAGYEQYF.